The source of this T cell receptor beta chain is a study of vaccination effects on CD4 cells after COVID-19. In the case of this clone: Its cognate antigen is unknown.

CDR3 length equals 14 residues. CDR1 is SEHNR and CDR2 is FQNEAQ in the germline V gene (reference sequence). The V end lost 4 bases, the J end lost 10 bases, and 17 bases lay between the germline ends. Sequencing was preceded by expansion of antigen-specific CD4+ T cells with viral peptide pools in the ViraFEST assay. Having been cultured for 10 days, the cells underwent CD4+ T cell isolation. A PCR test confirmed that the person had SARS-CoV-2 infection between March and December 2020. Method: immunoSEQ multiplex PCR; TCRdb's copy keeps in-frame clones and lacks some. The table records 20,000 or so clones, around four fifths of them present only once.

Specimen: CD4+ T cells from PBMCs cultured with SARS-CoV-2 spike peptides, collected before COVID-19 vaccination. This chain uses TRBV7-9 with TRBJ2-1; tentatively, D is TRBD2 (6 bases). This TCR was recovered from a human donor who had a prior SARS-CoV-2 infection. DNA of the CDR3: TGTGCCAGCAGCTCAGCCCCTAGGCGGGGAGAGCAGTTCTTC. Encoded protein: CASSSAPRRGEQFF.